This entry lists 22 T cell receptor beta chains sequenced from one sample in a study of blood T cell repertoires in COVID-19. TCRdb's copy holds only in-frame clones and misses some; the assay was immunoSEQ multiplex PCR. Of some 370,000 clones listed, roughly four fifths are singletons. Sequencing was performed on PBMCs or T cells enriched from blood (not recorded which). These receptors were collected from a woman aged 45 to 65 who had recovered from COVID-19.

This chain joins TRBV2 and TRBJ2-6; TRBD2 might be the D (5 bases). V gave up 9 bases and J gave up 1 base, with 7 bases separating them. CDR3 size: 13 residues. Germline V lookup: CDR1 SNHLY, CDR2 FYNNEI. CDR3 bases: TGTGCCAGTGGAGGATCTGGGGCCAACGTCCTGACTTTC. Translation gives CASGGSGANVLTF. Based on the CDR3 plus reference TRBV2 and TRBJ2-6, the full variable domain is EPEVTQTPSHQVTQMGQEVILRCVPISNHLYFYWYRQILGQKVEFLVSFYNNEISEKSEIFDDQFSVERPDGSNFTLKIRSTKLEDSAMYFCASGGSGANVLTFGAGSRLTVL.

The chain employs TRBV7-8 and TRBJ1-2; D remains ambiguous. V lost 5 bases and J lost 7, with 5 bases in between. Germline V gene data show CDR1 as SGHVS and CDR2 as FQNEAQ. The CDR3 consists of 10 residues. The CDR3: CASSLSGYTF. The CDR3 bases are TGTGCCAGCAGCCTATCTGGCTACACCTTC.

The chain combines TRBV5-5 with TRBJ1-1; TRBD1 matches at 9 bases. The V segment lost 3 bases and the J segment 2 bases; nucleotides outside the gene matches: 5. The CDR3 is 15 residues long. Germline V gene sequence: CDR1 SGHKS, CDR2 YYEKEE (reference sequence). CDR3 loop: CASSSQGALNTEAFF. For the CDR3, the DNA is TGTGCCAGCAGCTCACAGGGGGCACTAAACACTGAAGCTTTCTTT.

This clone was counted only a few times. The J gene is TRBJ1-1, the V gene TRBV19; 8 bases match TRBD1. CDR1 and CDR2 from the germline V gene are LNHDA and SQIVND (reference sequence). The CDR3 sequence is 16 residues long. With V trimmed by 3 bases and J by 5 bases, 11 bases remained unmatched. The CDR3 region has the DNA TGTGCCAGTAGTATTACCTTGGACAGGGTCCGGACTGAAGCTTTCTTT. This encodes CASSITLDRVRTEAFF. The full variable domain, its missing parts supplied by reference TRBV19 and TRBJ1-1, is DGGITQSPKYLFRKEGQNVTLSCEQNLNHDAMYWYRQDPGQGLRLIYYSQIVNDFQKGDIAEGYSVSREKKESFPLTVTSAQKNPTAFYLCASSITLDRVRTEAFFGQGTRLTVV.

The V call is TRBV5-1, the J call TRBJ1-1, with D tentatively TRBD1 (5 bases). Germline V gives CDR1 SGHRS, CDR2 YFSETQ. CDR3 length: 14 residues. Between the trimmed V and J ends, which lost 4 bases and 5 bases, there was a span of 15 bases. This CDR3 is CASSPRTGGTEAFF. The CDR3 DNA reads as TGCGCCAGCAGCCCCCGGACGGGGGGAACTGAAGCTTTCTTT. The entire variable domain, with the rest obtained from reference TRBV5-1 and TRBJ1-1, is as follows: KAGVTQTPRYLIKTRGQQVTLSCSPISGHRSVSWYQQTPGQGLQFLFEYFSETQRNKGNFPGRFSGRQFSNSRSEMNVSTLELGDSALYLCASSPRTGGTEAFFGQGTRLTVV.

The rearrangement links TRBV7-2 to TRBJ2-3; D is uncertain. The V gene lost 5 bases and the J gene lost 5 bases, with 14 bases spanning the gap. Germline CDR1 reads SGHTA; CDR2 reads FQGNSA. The CDR3 covers 14 residues. The CDR3 bases are TGTGCCAGCAGCCAACCCCCCACAGTAGATACGCAGTATTTT. This translates into CASSQPPTVDTQYF. Drawing the rest from reference TRBV7-2 and TRBJ2-3, the complete variable domain is GAGVSQSPSNKVTEKGKDVELRCDPISGHTALYWYRQSLGQGLEFLIYFQGNSAPDKSGLPSDRFSAERTGGSVSTLTIQRTQQEDSAVYLCASSQPPTVDTQYFGPGTRLTVL.

The chain uses TRBV9 and TRBJ1-3; unclear D gene. Per germline, CDR1 SGDLS and CDR2 YYNGEE. The CDR3 is 17 amino acids. V was trimmed by 2 bases and J by 0 bases, leaving 15 bases between them. The CDR3 region is CASSVSPGAFSGNTIYF. CDR3 nucleotides: TGTGCCAGCAGCGTCTCCCCTGGAGCCTTCTCTGGAAACACCATATATTTT.

The CDR3 loop reads CASSEVQASSGNTIYF. CDR3 DNA sequence: TGTGCCAGCAGTGAAGTTCAGGCGAGCTCTGGAAACACCATATATTTT. The rearrangement links TRBV6-1 to TRBJ1-3; D uncertain. The CDR3 has 16 amino acids. Germline V gene sequence: CDR1 MNHNS, CDR2 SASEGT. Trimming removed 1 base from V and 0 bases from J, with 10 bases in between.

This chain joins TRBV27 and TRBJ2-2; the match to TRBD1 covers 7 bases. There are 15 residues in the CDR3. Looked up from germline, CDR1 is MNHEY and CDR2 is SMNVEV (reference sequence). With V trimmed by 5 bases and J by 4 bases, 7 bases remained unmatched. CDR3 coding DNA: TGTGCCAGCAGTAGAAGTCAGGGGGTCACCGGGGAGCTGTTTTTT. It encodes CASSRSQGVTGELFF.

The chain couples TRBV28 to TRBJ2-1, with TRBD2 identical over 12 bases. CDR1 is MDHEN, CDR2 SYDVKM, per germline. The V gene end was trimmed by 4 bases and the J gene end by 9 bases; junction bases not matched to a gene: 7. The CDR3 spans 15 residues. This CDR3 reads CASSSSGTSGSEQFF. The CDR3 bases are TGTGCCAGCAGTTCCTCCGGGACTAGCGGGTCTGAGCAGTTCTTC. The full variable domain, rest sourced from reference TRBV28 and TRBJ2-1, is DVKVTQSSRYLVKRTGEKVFLECVQDMDHENMFWYRQDPGLGLRLIYFSYDVKMKEKGDIPEGYSVSREKKERFSLILESASTNQTSMYLCASSSSGTSGSEQFFGPGTRLTVL.

This clone was picked up a small number of times. The V call is TRBV10-3, the J call TRBJ1-6; the D is unclear. Trimming left V 5 bases short and J 6 bases short, with 8 bases between. The CDR3 is made up of 13 amino acids. The germline CDR1 and CDR2 sequences are ENHRY and SYGVKD. The CDR3 bases are TGTGCCATCAGTAGTCAGGTTAATTCACCCCTCCACTTT. This codes for CAISSQVNSPLHF.

Remarks on this clone: The sample holds other DNA sequences that translate to the same CDR3. The chain is built from TRBV11-2 and TRBJ1-1, with TRBD1 matching over 8 bases. The germline V gene encodes CDR1 SGHAT and CDR2 FQNNGV. V shed 4 bases, J shed 4 bases, and the junction held 2 bases outside the gene matches. The CDR3 extends over 13 amino acids. CDR3 protein: CASSSDRGTEAFF. CDR3 DNA: TGTGCCAGCAGCTCTGACAGGGGCACTGAAGCTTTCTTT.

The chain uses TRBV5-1 and TRBJ2-2, with D possibly matching TRBD2 (6 bases). This CDR3 region has 15 residues. V lost 0 bases to trimming and J lost 7 bases, with 13 bases between them. The V gene's germline CDR1 is SGHRS and CDR2 YFSETQ. CDR3 loop: CASSLDHGSGGELFF. The CDR3 DNA follows: TGCGCCAGCAGCTTGGATCACGGGAGTGGCGGGGAGCTGTTTTTT. Full variable domain (rest looked up from reference TRBV5-1 and TRBJ2-2): KAGVTQTPRYLIKTRGQQVTLSCSPISGHRSVSWYQQTPGQGLQFLFEYFSETQRNKGNFPGRFSGRQFSNSRSEMNVSTLELGDSALYLCASSLDHGSGGELFFGEGSRLTVL.

J is TRBJ1-5 and V is TRBV30; the D is unclear. V lost 1 base and J 5 bases, leaving 9 bases between the germline ends. Germline CDR1 reads GTSNPN; CDR2 reads SVGIG (reference sequence). This CDR3 is 13 amino acids long. CDR3 sequence: CAWSGSVDQPQHF. In DNA form, the CDR3 reads TGTGCCTGGAGTGGGTCAGTCGATCAGCCCCAGCATTTT.

The V call is TRBV5-6, the J call TRBJ2-3; weak D call: TRBD2 (6 bases). This CDR3 contains 15 residues. The V and J ends lost 5 bases and 3 bases respectively, with 16 bases between them. Germline values: CDR1 SGHDT, CDR2 YYEEEE. CDR3: CASSHKWGETDTQYF. Written as DNA, the CDR3 is TGTGCCAGCAGTCATAAGTGGGGGGAAACAGATACGCAGTATTTT.

The V gene is TRBV9, the J gene TRBJ2-1; the match to TRBD2 covers 8 bases. The V gene's germline CDR1 is SGDLS and CDR2 YYNGEE. The length of the CDR3 is 18 residues. V lost 1 base, J lost 1 base, and 10 bases stayed unmatched. CDR3 region: CASSVSSGGGFSYNEQFF. CDR3 nucleotides: TGTGCCAGCAGCGTATCGAGTGGCGGGGGGTTTTCCTACAATGAGCAGTTCTTC. Using reference TRBV9 and TRBJ2-1 for the parts outside the CDR3, the full variable domain is DSGVTQTPKHLITATGQRVTLRCSPRSGDLSVYWYQQSLDQGLQFLIQYYNGEERAKGNILERFSAQQFPDLHSELNLSSLELGDSALYFCASSVSSGGGFSYNEQFFGPGTRLTVL.

This chain links TRBV7-8 with TRBJ1-3; 9 bases line up with TRBD1. V trimming: 4 bases; J trimming: 0 bases; junction bases outside the gene matches: 7. The CDR3 contains 17 residues. Germline V gives CDR1 SGHVS, CDR2 FQNEAQ. This CDR3 is CASSSQDRGSSGNTIYF. For the CDR3, the DNA is TGTGCCAGCAGCTCCCAGGACAGGGGAAGCTCTGGAAACACCATATATTTT.

The rearrangement links TRBV5-1 to TRBJ1-3, with TRBD1 matching 12 bases. Germline trimming cut 6 bases from V and 4 bases from J; bases unmatched to any gene: 5. The germline CDR1 and CDR2 sequences are SGHRS and YFSETQ. CDR3 length: 15 amino acids. The CDR3 nucleotides are TGCGCCAGCACCGAAGGGACAGGGGGCGGAAACACCATATATTTT. It codes for CASTEGTGGGNTIYF.

This chain connects TRBV4-3 to TRBJ2-7, with TRBD2 as a possible D gene (5 bases). The V gene's germline CDR1 is LGHNA and CDR2 YSLEER. Trimming pared 2 bases from V and 5 bases from J, leaving 13 bases between. The length of the CDR3 is 14 residues. Written as DNA, the CDR3 is TGCGCCAGCAGCCAATGGTCCGGGGTCGACGAGCAGTACTTC. Amino acid sequence: CASSQWSGVDEQYF.

The count of this clone is one. CDR3 DNA: TGTGCCAGCAGCATAAAGACAGGGGCCTATGGCTACACCTTC. Its protein is CASSIKTGAYGYTF. This chain connects TRBV7-2 to TRBJ1-2; 8 bases are a match to TRBD1. Germline V gene lookup returns CDR1 SGHTA and CDR2 FQGNSA. The CDR3 has 14 residues. The trim removed 5 bases at V and 4 bases at J, leaving 6 bases unmatched.

As DNA, the CDR3 is TGTGCCAGCAGCTTAGACTCGGGACAGCTAATCCATACCTACGAGCAGTACTTC. It codes for CASSLDSGQLIHTYEQYF. This chain uses TRBV7-2 with TRBJ2-7; 7 bases agree with TRBD1. The junction had 14 bases not matched to a gene; V was cut back by 1 base and J by 2 bases. The CDR3 runs to 18 residues. Germline V gene sequence: CDR1 SGHTA, CDR2 FQGNSA.

This chain joins TRBV19 and TRBJ1-1, with a possible D match to TRBD1 (6 bases). The CDR3 runs to 15 residues. Trimming took off 6 bases at V and 0 bases at J, with 14 bases between the two ends. From germline, CDR1 is LNHDA and CDR2 SQIVND (reference sequence). The DNA for the CDR3 is TGTGCCAGTAGAGCGGGACACCTCATGAACACTGAAGCTTTCTTT. It encodes CASRAGHLMNTEAFF.